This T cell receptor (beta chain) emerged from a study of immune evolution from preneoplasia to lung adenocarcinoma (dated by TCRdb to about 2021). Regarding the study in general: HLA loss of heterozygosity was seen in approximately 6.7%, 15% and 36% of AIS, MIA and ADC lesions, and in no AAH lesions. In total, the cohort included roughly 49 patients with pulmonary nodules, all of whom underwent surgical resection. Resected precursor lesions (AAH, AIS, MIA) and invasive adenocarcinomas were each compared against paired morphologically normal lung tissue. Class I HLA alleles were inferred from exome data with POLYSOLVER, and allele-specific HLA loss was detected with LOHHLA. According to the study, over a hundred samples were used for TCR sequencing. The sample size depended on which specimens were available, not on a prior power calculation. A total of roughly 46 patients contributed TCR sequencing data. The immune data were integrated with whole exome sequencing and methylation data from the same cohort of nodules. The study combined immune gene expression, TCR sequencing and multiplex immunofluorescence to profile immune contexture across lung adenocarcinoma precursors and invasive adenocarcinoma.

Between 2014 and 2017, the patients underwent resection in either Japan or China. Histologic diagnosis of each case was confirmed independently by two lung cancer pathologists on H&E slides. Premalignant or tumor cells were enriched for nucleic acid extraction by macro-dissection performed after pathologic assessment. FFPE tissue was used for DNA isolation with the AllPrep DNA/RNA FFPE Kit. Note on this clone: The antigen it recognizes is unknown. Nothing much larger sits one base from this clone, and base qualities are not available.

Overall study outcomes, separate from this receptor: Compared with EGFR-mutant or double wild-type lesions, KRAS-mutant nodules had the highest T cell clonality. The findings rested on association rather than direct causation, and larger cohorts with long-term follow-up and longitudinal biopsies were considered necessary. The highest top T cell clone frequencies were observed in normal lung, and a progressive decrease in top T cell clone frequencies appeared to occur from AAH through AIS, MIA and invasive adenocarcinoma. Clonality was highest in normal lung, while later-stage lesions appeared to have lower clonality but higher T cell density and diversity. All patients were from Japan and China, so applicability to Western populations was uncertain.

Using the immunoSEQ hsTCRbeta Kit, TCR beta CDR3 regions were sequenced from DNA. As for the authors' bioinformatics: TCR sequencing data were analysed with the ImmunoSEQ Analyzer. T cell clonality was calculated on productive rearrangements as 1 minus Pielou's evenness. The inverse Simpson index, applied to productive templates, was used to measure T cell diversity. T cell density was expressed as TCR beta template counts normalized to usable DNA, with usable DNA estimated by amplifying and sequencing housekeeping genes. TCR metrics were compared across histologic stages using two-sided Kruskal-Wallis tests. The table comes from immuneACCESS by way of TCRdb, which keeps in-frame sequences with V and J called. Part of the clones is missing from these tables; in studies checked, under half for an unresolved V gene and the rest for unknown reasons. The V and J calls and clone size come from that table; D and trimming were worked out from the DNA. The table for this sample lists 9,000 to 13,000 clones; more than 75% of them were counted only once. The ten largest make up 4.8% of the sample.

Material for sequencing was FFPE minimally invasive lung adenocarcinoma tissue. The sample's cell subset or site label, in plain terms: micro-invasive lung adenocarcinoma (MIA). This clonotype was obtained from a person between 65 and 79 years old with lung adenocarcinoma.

The nucleotide sequence reads as follows: TGTGCCAGCAGCTCCCTGTGGGGGGGTAATGAAAAACTGTTTTTT. Translated, this gives CASSSLWGGNEKLFF. The chain uses TRBV11-2 and TRBJ1-4; TRBD1 could be the D gene, as 5 bases match. Trimming removed 4 bases from V and 4 bases from J, leaving 13 bases between the germline ends. The germline V gene supplies CDR1 SGHAT and CDR2 FQNNGV. From its cysteine to its phenylalanine, the CDR3 spans 15 amino acids. Of all the DNA, just the CDR3 is kept, 45 bases in frame from base 1.